This T cell receptor (beta chain) was identified in a study of naive and memory T cell subsets. Trimming took 4 bases from V and 1 from J; bases not matched to a gene: 8. CDR3 length: 17 residues. Germline CDR1 SGHRS, CDR2 YFSETQ. The SP2 primer and nested alpha and beta constant region primers amplified ligated cDNA in four rounds. TCRdb re-called the 5' RACE reads with MiXCR, one entry per CDR3 protein. The table has about 57,000 distinct CDR3 sequences, less than 10% seen once; the top ten hold nearly 10%. The library had UMIs added by 3' ligation of an oligonucleotide to TCR cDNA. Whole blood, 2.5 ml, came from adult healthy volunteers.

This receptor was taken from a female donor in good health. The J gene is TRBJ2-2, the V gene TRBV5-1; 9 bases agree with TRBD2. CDR3 sequence: CASSALSGGLNTGELFF. For the CDR3, the DNA is TGCGCCAGCAGCGCCCTTAGCGGGGGCCTGAACACCGGGGAGCTGTTTTTT.